This T cell receptor (beta chain) was found in a study of early T cells in non-severe SARS-CoV-2 infection. Study as a whole: Sequencing was performed on bulk RNA from unsorted whole blood, leaving chains unpaired. Study-wide results and caveats: Matching results from VDJdb favored anti-spike CD8 responses, leaving private and CD4 specificities undetected.

Individual cDNA molecules received unique molecular identifiers during library preparation. Each CDR3 protein is one row after TCRdb ran MiXCR on the 5' RACE reads. The sample records just over 95,000 distinct CDR3 sequences, roughly 9.6% being singletons. From germline, CDR1 is SQVTM and CDR2 ANQGSEA. The CDR3 is 11 amino acids. Trimming removed 3 bases from V and 4 bases from J, with 6 bases in between. In the case of this clonotype: The antigen is not known.

The specimen was whole blood. The sequence came from an adult who was a healthcare worker with PCR-confirmed SARS-CoV-2 infection or an uninfected control (not recorded which). This rearrangement joins TRBV29-1 to TRBJ1-1; D might be TRBD1 (5 bases). CDR3 residues: CSVDRVTEAFF. In DNA form, the CDR3 reads TGCAGCGTTGACAGGGTCACTGAAGCTTTCTTT.